This T cell receptor (beta chain) appears in the sequencing data of a study of vaccination effects on CD4 cells after COVID-19. Broader study findings: In convalescents, post-vaccine spike-reactive clones were mainly new clones induced by vaccination.

Deletions cut 2 bases from V and 0 bases from J, with 23 bases between. The CDR3 extends over 20 amino acids. CDR1 and CDR2 (germline): LNHNV, YYDKDF (reference sequence). As concerns this clone: Its antigen is not known.

Ahead of sequencing, the ViraFEST assay grew antigen-specific CD4+ T cells using viral peptide pools. Subsequent to less than twelve days of culture, CD4+ T cells were isolated. PCR confirmed that the person was infected with SARS-CoV-2 between March and December 2020. Each participant was given two doses of one vaccine (BNT162b2 or mRNA-1273). This table comes from immunoSEQ multiplex PCR, and its TCRdb copy is limited to in-frame clones, with some not included. There are approximately 15,000 clones in the sample; around 80% occur only once, and around 21% lies in the top ten. V usage is TRBV15 and J usage is TRBJ2-4, with D hard to call. This clonotype was sampled from a human donor who had a prior SARS-CoV-2 infection. The sequencing here drew on CD4+ T cells from PBMCs cultured with SARS-CoV-2 spike peptides, taken after COVID-19 vaccination. The CDR3 DNA reads as TGTGCCACCAGCAGACAAAGGGCCCCCCCCCTCTTTTTAGCCAAAAACATTCAGTACTTC. Protein: CATSRQRAPPLFLAKNIQYF. The variable domain in full, with the rest retrieved from reference TRBV15 and TRBJ2-4, is DAMVIQNPRYQVTQFGKPVTLSCSQTLNHNVMYWYQQKSSQAPKLLFHYYDKDFNNEADTPDNFQSRRPNTSFCFLDIRSPGLGDTAMYLCATSRQRAPPLFLAKNIQYFGAGTRLSVL.